The 18 T cell receptor beta chains in this list originate from one sample, sequenced in a study of low-dose radiotherapy and immunotherapy resistance in tumors (dated by TCRdb to between 2020 and 2023). Superscript III and a set of TRAV- and TRBV-specific primers were used to synthesize first-strand cDNA, so that both TCRalpha and TCRbeta chains were covered. TCRs were amplified with Phusion for approximately 20 PCR cycles using a constant-region primer together with the adapter attached to the V primers. TCRdb took the public reads, trimmed them with fastp at Q25, ran MiXCR for clone calling and kept in-frame beta chains. Here each entry gathers all rows of one CDR3 protein and keeps the most common genes and DNA. This sample holds over 7,500 distinct CDR3 sequences; almost 70% were observed only once. The ten largest clones represent roughly 7% of the sample. Every receptor here comes from a human donor with advanced metastatic prostate, ovarian, gallbladder or colorectal cancer (not recorded which). This table probably holds off-target reads from a library built for another chain.

This chain uses TRBV28 with TRBJ2-7; 9 bases agree with TRBD1. From germline, CDR1 is MDHEN and CDR2 SYDVKM. This CDR3 is built from 15 residues. The J segment lost 2 bases and the V segment lost 7 bases, leaving 9 bases of the junction unmatched. CDR3 nucleotide sequence: TGTGCCAGCACCACCTCAAGACAGGGGGCCTACGAGCAGTACTTC. It yields the protein CASTTSRQGAYEQYF.

This clonotype came up a few times. The CDR3 reads CASSEDRGRNTEAFF. CDR3 bases: TGTGCCAGCAGTGAGGACAGGGGGCGGAACACTGAAGCTTTCTTT. The chain combines TRBV28 with TRBJ1-1; 11 nucleotides agree with TRBD1. CDR1 and CDR2 from the germline V gene are MDHEN and SYDVKM. CDR3 length: 15 residues. Losses at the gene ends were 5 bases for V and 1 base for J; bases not matched to a gene: 3.

This clonotype was recorded once. The chain joins TRBV4-1 to TRBJ2-7; TRBD1 or TRBD2 may be the D gene (5 bases each). The V gene's germline CDR1 is MGHRA and CDR2 YSYEKL. The V gene lost 4 bases and the J gene lost 6 bases, with 19 bases spanning the gap. The CDR3 loop spans 15 amino acids. The CDR3 bases are TGCGCCAGCAGCCCAAGCGGACCAGGGAACTCCGAGCAGTACTTC. This gives the protein CASSPSGPGNSEQYF.

The chain couples TRBV9 to TRBJ2-7, with TRBD1 as a possible D gene (6 bases). V was cut by 3 bases and J by 0 bases, with 13 bases left in between. Germline V gene sequence: CDR1 SGDLS, CDR2 YYNGEE. The length of the CDR3 is 15 residues. CDR3 loop: CASSAGQSSSYEQYF. The CDR3 DNA is TGTGCCAGCAGCGCCGGACAGAGTAGCTCCTACGAGCAGTACTTC.

The chain carries TRBV30 and TRBJ2-7; TRBD1 matches 8 bases. Germline trimming cut 4 bases from V and 0 bases from J; bases unmatched to any gene: 5. CDR1 and CDR2 from the germline V gene are GTSNPN and SVGIG (reference sequence). The CDR3 is made up of 14 amino acids. The CDR3 bases are TGTGCCTGGACGGACAGGGCCGCCTCCTACGAGCAGTACTTC. Its protein product is CAWTDRAASYEQYF.

The V and J genes are TRBV15 and TRBJ1-1; D not resolved. Germline V CDR1 and CDR2: LNHNV, YYDKDF (reference sequence). V dropped 0 bases and J dropped 3 bases, with 2 bases sitting between them. CDR3 length: 12 amino acids. This CDR3 reads CATSRDDTEAFF. The DNA for the CDR3 is TGTGCCACCAGCAGAGACGACACTGAAGCTTTCTTT.

This clonotype was recorded once. This chain uses TRBV9 with TRBJ1-3; TRBD1 might be the D (6 bases). With 3 bases removed from V and 4 bases from J, the gap between germline ends came to 14 bases. This CDR3 spans 15 amino acids. From germline, CDR1 is SGDLS and CDR2 YYNGEE. The CDR3 sequence: CASSAATGTGNTIYF. As DNA, the CDR3 is TGTGCCAGCAGCGCAGCAACAGGGACGGGAAACACCATATATTTT.

The chain couples TRBV20-1 to TRBJ2-1; perhaps TRBD2 as D (7 bases). CDR1 DFQATT and CDR2 SNEGSKA come from the germline V gene (reference sequence). Between the trimmed V and J ends, which lost 5 bases and 6 bases, there was a span of 14 bases. The CDR3 has 13 residues. In DNA form, the CDR3 reads TGCAGTGCTGTGGGGGGGCGTGGCAATGAGCAGTTCTTC. This gives the protein CSAVGGRGNEQFF.

The table lists this clonotype with a few counts. The chain combines TRBV9 with TRBJ2-1; 8 positions match TRBD2. This CDR3 region has 16 residues. Germline V gene data show CDR1 as SGDLS and CDR2 as YYNGEE. With V trimmed by 3 bases and J by 6 bases, 11 bases remained unmatched. The CDR3 spells CASSDPMAGGPNEQFF. CDR3 DNA: TGTGCCAGCAGCGACCCCATGGCGGGGGGCCCCAATGAGCAGTTCTTC.

This chain links TRBV30 with TRBJ2-5, with D perhaps being TRBD1 or TRBD2 (5 bases each). The CDR3 is 13 residues long. V was shortened by 8 bases and J by 4 bases, with 17 bases between the two germline ends. In germline, CDR1 is GTSNPN, CDR2 SVGIG (reference sequence). The CDR3 is CAGPLGTGETQYF. The CDR3, as DNA: TGTGCCGGACCACTAGGCACAGGAGAGACCCAGTACTTC.

This clonotype occurred once. CDR3 protein: CASSRPRSPAVVSDNQPQHF. CDR3 coding DNA: TGTGCCAGCAGCCGACCGAGGAGTCCCGCGGTGGTGTCGGATAATCAGCCCCAGCATTTT. The V gene is TRBV14, the J gene TRBJ1-5; D ambiguous. V dropped 4 bases and J dropped 4 bases, with 29 bases sitting between them. The CDR3 runs 20 residues. CDR1 SGHDN and CDR2 FVKESK come from the germline V gene.

The CDR3: CASSLAASGGYEQYF. The DNA for the CDR3 is TGCGCCAGCAGCTTGGCGGCTAGCGGGGGCTACGAGCAGTACTTC. The V gene is TRBV5-1, the J gene TRBJ2-7, with 10 bases fitting TRBD2. The germline gives CDR1 SGHRS, CDR2 YFSETQ. The CDR3 contains 15 residues. J lost 3 bases, V lost 0 bases, and 3 bases had no gene match.

The chain combines TRBV12-3 or TRBV12-4 with TRBJ1-6, with 9 bases matching TRBD1. The CDR3 extends over 17 amino acids. J lost 0 bases, V lost 3 bases, and 3 bases had no gene match. CDR3: CASSLGTGSSYNSPLHF. The CDR3 DNA follows: TGTGCCAGCAGTTTGGGGACAGGGAGCTCCTATAATTCACCCCTCCACTTT.

The genes are TRBV5-4 and TRBJ2-7; tentative D call: TRBD1 (6 bases). The germline V and J ends were trimmed by 2 bases and 3 bases, with 12 bases remaining between them. The germline V gene encodes CDR1 SGHNT and CDR2 YYREEE (reference sequence). The CDR3 runs to 14 residues. The CDR3 protein is CASSFGTGLYEQYF. CDR3 in DNA: TGTGCCAGCAGCTTTGGTACAGGGCTCTACGAGCAGTACTTC.

The chain joins TRBV29-1 to TRBJ2-7, with D perhaps matching TRBD1 (6 bases). The CDR3 totals 14 residues. Deletions cut 2 bases from V and 5 bases from J, with 16 bases between. Germline CDR1 and CDR2: SQVTM and ANQGSEA. CDR3 sequence (DNA): TGCAGCGTTGAACAACAGGGAGTGCTACACGAGCAGTACTTC. This codes for CSVEQQGVLHEQYF.

V is TRBV10-3 and J is TRBJ1-3, with unresolved D. V lost 10 bases, J lost 0 bases, and 16 bases lay in between. The germline V gene encodes CDR1 ENHRY and CDR2 SYGVKD. The CDR3 is 15 residues long. CDR3 protein: CATRSDRNSGNTIYF. CDR3 coding DNA: TGTGCCACCCGATCCGACCGAAACTCTGGAAACACCATATATTTT.

This rearrangement joins TRBV6-6 to TRBJ1-2, with 7 positions matching TRBD1. CDR1 and CDR2 from the germline V gene are MNHNY and SVGAGI (reference sequence). The length of the CDR3 is 16 residues. The junction had 12 bases not matched to a gene; V was cut back by 2 bases and J by 6 bases. CDR3 amino acids: CASSYERQGPSHGYTF. The CDR3 bases are TGTGCCAGCAGTTACGAGAGACAGGGACCTTCCCATGGCTACACCTTC.

In this sample, this clonotype turned up a few times. This rearrangement joins TRBV11-2 to TRBJ2-1; D gene uncertain. The germline V gene encodes CDR1 SGHAT and CDR2 FQNNGV. This CDR3 has 10 amino acids. Between the trimmed V and J ends, which lost 8 bases and 4 bases, there was a span of 3 bases. Written as DNA, the CDR3 is TGTGCCAGCGGATACAATGAGCAGTTCTTC. It yields the protein CASGYNEQFF.